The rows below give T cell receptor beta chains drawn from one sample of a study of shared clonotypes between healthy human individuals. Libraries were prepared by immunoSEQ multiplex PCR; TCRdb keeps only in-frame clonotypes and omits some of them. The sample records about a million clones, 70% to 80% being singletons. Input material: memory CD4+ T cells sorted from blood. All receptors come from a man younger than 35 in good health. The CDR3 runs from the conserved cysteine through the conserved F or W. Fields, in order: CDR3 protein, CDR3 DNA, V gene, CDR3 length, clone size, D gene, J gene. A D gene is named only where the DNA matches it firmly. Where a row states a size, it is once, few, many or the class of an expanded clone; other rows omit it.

CASSFRSGSLSEQYF TGTGCCAGCAGCTTCCGTAGCGGGAGTTTAAGCGAGCAGTACTTC TRBV5-4 15 . TRBD2 TRBJ2-7
CASSQDGSGGRGETQYF TGTGCCAGCAGCCAAGATGGTTCCGGCGGGAGGGGGGAGACCCAGTACTTC TRBV4-2 17 many TRBD2 TRBJ2-5
CAWSVGYRGAEAFF TGTGCCTGGAGTGTAGGTTATAGGGGAGCTGAAGCTTTCTTT TRBV30 14 . . TRBJ1-1
CASSILTVGDYSNQPQHF TGTGCCAGTAGTATTTTGACTGTCGGGGACTATAGCAATCAGCCCCAGCATTTT TRBV19 18 . . TRBJ1-5
CASSDGAEQYF TGTGCCAGCTCCGACGGAGCCGAGCAGTACTTC TRBV6-1 11 . . TRBJ2-7
CASSLDRVVNSPTNEKLFF TGCGCCAGCAGCCTGGACAGGGTCGTTAACTCACCAACTAATGAAAAACTGTTTTTT TRBV4-1 19 once TRBD1 TRBJ1-4
CASRGPYEKLFF TGTGCCAGCCGTGGCCCCTATGAAAAACTGTTTTTT TRBV28 12 . . TRBJ1-4
CASSPGVANYGYTF TGTGCCAGCAGTCCAGGGGTAGCTAACTATGGCTACACCTTC TRBV6-4 14 . . TRBJ1-2
CASSRTQTTDQPQHF TGCGCCAGCAGCCGGACACAGACCACCGATCAGCCCCAGCATTTT TRBV4-1 15 . . TRBJ1-5
CASRQNPGTGLAYSPLHF TGCGCCAGCAGGCAGAACCCTGGGACAGGGCTCGCTTATTCACCCCTCCACTTT TRBV4-1 18 . TRBD1 TRBJ1-6